This TCR beta chain was profiled in a study of T cell responses to AZD1222 COVID-19 vaccine. Study-level results: Spike-wide vaccine-associated CD4 TCRs dominated at 160-218 and 743-854.

Measured with immunoSEQ multiplex PCR; TCRdb has only the in-frame clones, and not every one. The sample holds roughly 130,000 clones, roughly 90% seen once. V was trimmed by 11 bases and J by 5 bases, leaving 9 bases between them. CDR1 is MDHEN and CDR2 is SYDVKM in the germline V gene. The CDR3 runs 10 residues. A note on this clone: What it recognizes is unknown.

The material sequenced was peripheral blood, taken on day 0 of AZD1222 vaccination. This TCR derives from an adult in good health. The genes are TRBV28 and TRBJ1-2; possible D gene TRBD1, 5 bases. As DNA, the CDR3 is TGTGCCTCCGAGGGGTATGGCTACACCTTC. Its translation: CASEGYGYTF.